These 16 T cell receptor beta chains were all obtained from the same sample, sequenced in a study of Ad26.COV2.S vaccination and SARS-CoV-2 variants. Assay used: immunoSEQ multiplex PCR; TCRdb lists only in-frame clones, some missing. Among hundreds of thousands of clones, less than 90% were seen once, and the ten largest hold about 10%. As to treatment: some 20 received Ad26.COV2.S at low or high dose, single or two shots; about 5 received placebo; per-sample allocation not given. Specimens were obtained on day 63 following the first vaccine or placebo injection. Sample: peripheral blood, taken in a trial of Ad26.COV2.S vaccine versus placebo. Source of these receptors: a person aged 18-65 years who received the Ad26.COV2.S COVID-19 vaccine or a placebo.

CDR3 region: CAWSRQGAPNTGELFF. DNA for the CDR3: TGTGCCTGGAGTCGACAGGGGGCTCCGAACACCGGGGAGCTGTTTTTT. The chain is built from TRBV30 and TRBJ2-2, with 10 bases aligning to TRBD1. This CDR3 has 16 amino acids. Trimming cost V 2 bases and J 0 bases; bases outside gene matches: 3. Germline CDR1 GTSNPN, CDR2 SVGIG (reference sequence).

The chain has TRBV5-4 and TRBJ1-2, with TRBD1 identical over 12 bases. V gave up 1 base and J gave up 8 bases; unmatched junction bases: 6. The CDR3 totals 15 residues. CDR1 is SGHNT, CDR2 YYREEE, per germline (reference sequence). Written as DNA, the CDR3 is TGTGCCAGCAGCTTGAGTGGGACAGGGGGCGCCGGCTACACCTTC. Translated: CASSLSGTGGAGYTF.

The chain has TRBV6-1 and TRBJ2-1; D possibly corresponds to TRBD2 (5 bases). With 1 base removed from V and 12 bases from J, the gap between germline ends came to 16 bases. Germline lookup yields CDR1 MNHNS and CDR2 SASEGT. CDR3 length equals 14 residues. The CDR3 DNA follows: TGTGCCAGCAGTGAAGAACCCCTGTGGACTCCGCAGTTCTTC. Translating gives CASSEEPLWTPQFF.

The chain links TRBV5-1 to TRBJ2-5; D might be TRBD2 (5 bases). Germline lookup yields CDR1 SGHRS and CDR2 YFSETQ. This CDR3 contains 15 residues. The V gene lost 4 bases and the J gene lost 2 bases, with 15 bases spanning the gap. CDR3 residues: CASSLRGATQETQYF. DNA for the CDR3: TGCGCCAGCAGCCTCCGGGGAGCCACTCAAGAGACCCAGTACTTC.

V gene TRBV2 combines with J gene TRBJ2-1; D is possibly TRBD1 or TRBD2 (5 bases each). Germline V gene data show CDR1 as SNHLY and CDR2 as FYNNEI. This CDR3 spans 14 amino acids. Trimming left V 0 bases short and J 7 bases short, with 10 bases between. CDR3 nucleotides: TGTGCCAGCAGTGAAGCGGGGGATGGAAATGAGCAGTTCTTC. This gives the protein CASSEAGDGNEQFF.

The chain combines TRBV28 with TRBJ2-1, with 8 bases fitting TRBD2. The CDR3 runs to 19 residues. Germline trimming cut 5 bases from V and 3 bases from J; bases unmatched to any gene: 18. Per germline, CDR1 MDHEN and CDR2 SYDVKM. CDR3 residues: CASSPGGISGSLFYNEQFF. In nucleotides, the CDR3 is TGTGCCAGCAGTCCGGGGGGTATAAGCGGGAGTCTTTTCTACAATGAGCAGTTCTTC.

In this sample, this clone turned up a few times. The rearrangement links TRBV23-1 to TRBJ2-7; D is uncertain. TRBV23-1 is an ORF, and what it does is uncertain. The CDR3 length is 13 residues. V lost 8 bases to trimming and J lost 3 bases, with 14 bases between them. The CDR3 DNA follows: TGCGCCAGCCGTCCGCGGCGGTACTACGAGCAGTACTTC. It codes for CASRPRRYYEQYF.

The CDR3 region has the DNA TGTGCCAGCACATTTCCCGGGACAGACAACTACGAGCAGTACTTC. Amino acids: CASTFPGTDNYEQYF. The rearrangement uses TRBV2 and TRBJ2-7; 7 bases match TRBD1. This CDR3 is built from 15 residues. The junction had 12 bases not matched to a gene; V was cut back by 7 bases and J by 3 bases. Germline lookup yields CDR1 SNHLY and CDR2 FYNNEI.

The rearrangement links TRBV7-7 to TRBJ2-3, with TRBD2 matching over 10 bases. The CDR3 is made up of 13 amino acids. Per the germline V gene, CDR1 is SSHAT and CDR2 is FNYEAQ (reference sequence). The V gene end was trimmed by 10 bases and the J gene end by 6 bases; junction bases not matched to a gene: 7. CDR3 in amino acids: CATGTSVRDTQYF. The CDR3 bases are TGTGCCACCGGGACTAGCGTAAGGGATACGCAGTATTTT. Using reference TRBV7-7 and TRBJ2-3 for the parts outside the CDR3, the full variable domain is GAGVSQSPRYKVTKRGQDVTLRCDPISSHATLYWYQQALGQGPEFLTYFNYEAQPDKSGLPSDRFSAERPEGSISTLTIQRTEQRDSAMYRCATGTSVRDTQYFGPGTRLTVL.

This chain links TRBV10-2 with TRBJ2-5; D ambiguous. In germline, CDR1 is WSHSY, CDR2 SAAADI. V dropped 10 bases and J dropped 7 bases, with 22 bases sitting between them. The CDR3 length is 14 residues. The CDR3 spells CATFIPASGRTQYF. The CDR3 DNA reads TGCGCCACCTTTATCCCAGCTTCGGGTCGGACCCAGTACTTC.

This clone was counted a few times. The J gene is TRBJ2-7, the V gene TRBV6-5; TRBD1 matches 12 bases. Germline lookup yields CDR1 MNHEY and CDR2 SVGAGI. Trimming at V came to 4 bases and at J to 7 bases, leaving 11 bases not matched to a gene. This CDR3 has 16 residues. CDR3 DNA: TGTGCCAGCAGTTCAACCCCGGGACAGGGGGCTTGGGAGCAGTACTTC. It is translated as CASSSTPGQGAWEQYF.

Only one count was recorded for this clone. The chain joins TRBV18 to TRBJ2-5; D gene ambiguous. The CDR3 runs to 14 residues. The V end lost 6 bases, the J end lost 2 bases, and 13 bases lay between the germline ends. Germline assignment: CDR1 KGHSH and CDR2 LQKENI. CDR3 bases: TGTGCCAGCTCCTTCGGTCAGCTACAAGAGACCCAGTACTTC. Its translation is CASSFGQLQETQYF.

The V call is TRBV10-1, the J call TRBJ2-7; no firm D call. V lost 3 bases and J 0 bases, leaving 6 bases between the germline ends. Germline lookup yields CDR1 WNHNN and CDR2 SYGVQD (reference sequence). CDR3 size: 13 residues. In DNA form, the CDR3 reads TGCGCCAGCAGTGACGGCCTCTCCTACGAGCAGTACTTC. Amino acid sequence: CASSDGLSYEQYF.

V and J are TRBV5-4 and TRBJ2-5; D possibly uses TRBD1 or TRBD2 (5 bases each). The length of the CDR3 is 16 residues. V lost 0 bases and J lost 4, with 16 bases in between. Per germline, CDR1 SGHNT and CDR2 YYREEE (reference sequence). The CDR3 region is CASSLGGGVFGETQYF. In DNA, the CDR3 is TGTGCCAGCAGCTTGGGTGGGGGAGTATTTGGAGAGACCCAGTACTTC.

This sequence joins TRBV7-6 and TRBJ2-7; TRBD1 agrees at 7 bases. Per germline, CDR1 SGHVS and CDR2 FNYEAQ. Losses at the gene ends were 6 bases for V and 7 bases for J; bases not matched to a gene: 12. The CDR3 has 14 amino acids. In nucleotides, the CDR3 is TGTGCCAGCAGGGCGAGGGACAGCTTCGGGGAGCAGTACTTC. Its protein product is CASRARDSFGEQYF.

V is TRBV11-1 and J is TRBJ1-4; a possible D gene is TRBD1 (6 bases). Trimming shortened V by 3 bases and J by 5 bases, and 10 bases separated the two germline ends. The length of the CDR3 is 14 residues. Germline assignment: CDR1 SGHAT and CDR2 FQDESV (reference sequence). CDR3: CASSLNRDNEKLFF. The CDR3 DNA sequence: TGTGCCAGCAGCTTGAACAGGGACAATGAAAAACTGTTTTTT.